This T cell receptor beta chain comes out of a study of CD8 T cells in ankylosing spondylitis. This clonotype was picked up a small number of times. Its antigen is still unknown. TCRdb reprocessed the 5' RACE reads via MiXCR and lists one record per CDR3 protein. The repertoire holds approximately 440,000 distinct CDR3 sequences, with roughly 17% as singletons. V lost 7 bases, J lost 4 bases, and 12 bases lay in between. Germline V gene sequence: CDR1 LNHDA, CDR2 SQIVND (reference sequence). The CDR3 consists of 13 residues. Findings and caveats of the study: Some of the motif variants had earlier been found in reactive arthritis patients' fluid and blood. In ankylosing spondylitis patients, matched synovial fluid reportedly showed significant enrichment of disease-linked clones. A TCR beta motif made of fewer than ten highly homologous variants seemed typical of ankylosing spondylitis blood.

The TCR sequence derives from a male donor with ankylosing spondylitis. The chain recombines TRBV19 with TRBJ2-3; no clear D. The sequencing sample was made of blood, either unsorted or a sorted T cell fraction (not recorded which). This CDR3 reads CASTPVGSDTQYF. Written as DNA, the CDR3 is TGTGCCAGTACCCCCGTCGGTTCAGATACGCAGTATTTT.